Following are 28 T cell receptor beta chains from one sample sequenced in a study of blood T cell repertoires in COVID-19 (dated by TCRdb to the early 2020s). Preparation of the library involved the immunoSEQ multiplex PCR assay. Not all clones reach the TCRdb copy of this immuneACCESS table, which keeps in-frame sequences only. Checked studies attribute under half of the gap to unresolved V genes and leave the rest unexplained. A total of over 200,000 clones appear in this sample, around 88% of them only once. The ten largest make up just under 9% of the sample. Sequencing input: PBMCs or T cells enriched from blood (not recorded which). These receptor sequences come from a man between 35 and 55 years old who had recovered from COVID-19.

The chain has TRBV5-1 and TRBJ1-5, with TRBD1 matching over 7 bases. The CDR3 has 15 amino acids. V dropped 1 base and J dropped 1; count of bases not matched to a gene: 2. The germline V gene has CDR1 SGHRS and CDR2 YFSETQ. The CDR3 DNA is TGCGCCAGCAGCTTGACGACAGGGAGCAATCAGCCCCAGCATTTT. Translation gives CASSLTTGSNQPQHF.

The V and J genes are TRBV7-2 and TRBJ1-4; D unresolved. CDR3 length: 14 residues. Germline values: CDR1 SGHTA, CDR2 FQGNSA. The V and J ends lost 1 base and 3 bases respectively, with 6 bases between them. Written as DNA, the CDR3 is TGTGCCAGCAGCTTAGGAGGGTCTAATGAAAAACTGTTTTTT. It specifies CASSLGGSNEKLFF.

V usage is TRBV9 and J usage is TRBJ2-7, with 7 bases lining up with TRBD1. Trimming removed 0 bases from V and 0 bases from J; junction bases left unmatched: 3. Germline V gene data show CDR1 as SGDLS and CDR2 as YYNGEE. The CDR3 length is 15 residues. CDR3 in DNA: TGTGCCAGCAGCGTAGACGGGACAGTCTCCTACGAGCAGTACTTC. Its protein is CASSVDGTVSYEQYF.

The V call is TRBV7-6, the J call TRBJ2-3, with a tentative D call TRBD1 (5 bases). The CDR3 sequence is 18 residues long. Deletions cut 1 base from V and 0 bases from J, with 17 bases between. Germline V gene sequence: CDR1 SGHVS, CDR2 FNYEAQ. The CDR3 DNA follows: TGTGCCAGCAGCTTAGAGGTTTTGGGGCCAGGGAGCACAGATACGCAGTATTTT. Its protein product is CASSLEVLGPGSTDTQYF.

This clone appeared once. The chain employs TRBV28 and TRBJ1-6; 9 bases fit TRBD1. CDR3 length equals 14 residues. J was trimmed by 7 bases and V by 5 bases; bases with no gene match: 3. CDR1 and CDR2 from the germline V gene are MDHEN and SYDVKM. CDR3 in DNA: TGTGCCAGCAGTATAGACAGGGGGAATTCACCCCTCCACTTT. Protein sequence: CASSIDRGNSPLHF.

This chain joins TRBV5-4 and TRBJ2-7, with D possibly being TRBD2 (5 bases). The CDR3 is made up of 14 amino acids. V was pared by 6 bases and J by 6 bases, with 19 bases between. Germline values: CDR1 SGHNT, CDR2 YYREEE (reference sequence). CDR3 loop: CASTPERVSFEQYF. In nucleotides, the CDR3 is TGTGCCAGCACCCCCGAGAGGGTTTCGTTCGAGCAGTACTTC.

The chain uses TRBV3-1 (or the pseudogene TRBV3-2) and TRBJ2-1; D unresolved. The V end was cut by 0 bases, the J end by 6 bases, with 12 bases between. The CDR3 is 15 amino acids. Germline V gene sequence: CDR1 LGHDT, CDR2 YNNKEL (reference sequence). The CDR3 sequence: CASSQDSLTLNEQFF. The CDR3 region has the DNA TGTGCCAGCAGCCAAGATAGTTTAACTCTCAATGAGCAGTTCTTC.

On this clone: One end of the junction varies from germline; a read error may be responsible. V and J are TRBV12-3 or TRBV12-4 and TRBJ1-5, with a tentative D call TRBD1 (6 bases). This CDR3 is 13 amino acids long. CDR3 residues: CASSLGGPQAQHF. The CDR3 region has the DNA TGTGCCAGCAGTTTAGGGGGGCCTCAGGCCCAGCATTTT.

The rearrangement links TRBV27 to TRBJ1-1, with a weak D call TRBD1 (5 bases). The CDR3 is 17 amino acids. Trimming took 5 bases from V and 7 from J, leaving 26 bases between them. Germline CDR1 reads MNHEY; CDR2 reads SMNVEV (reference sequence). This chain's CDR3 is CASSTPLSGGQGREAFF. DNA of the CDR3: TGTGCCAGCAGTACCCCTTTGTCGGGGGGTCAGGGACGTGAAGCTTTCTTT.

The chain is built from TRBV10-2 and TRBJ2-5; tentatively, D is TRBD2 (6 bases). The CDR3 consists of 12 residues. The germline CDR1 and CDR2 sequences are WSHSY and SAAADI. V gave up 11 bases and J gave up 9 bases, with 19 bases separating them. CDR3 DNA: TGCGCCTCCCAAACCGGCGGGAAGGCCCAGTACTTC. Its protein product is CASQTGGKAQYF.

The CDR3: CASSPGFGTTFYGYTF. CDR3 nucleotide sequence: TGTGCCAGCTCACCTGGCTTCGGGACAACATTCTATGGCTACACCTTC. V gene TRBV18 combines with J gene TRBJ1-2, with a weak D call TRBD1 (6 bases). This CDR3 has 16 residues. Germline CDR1 reads KGHSH; CDR2 reads LQKENI. The V end was cut by 3 bases, the J end by 4 bases, with 18 bases between.

The chain carries TRBV25-1 and TRBJ1-1; D uncertain. With 6 bases removed from V and 2 bases from J, the gap between germline ends came to 7 bases. Germline V CDR1 and CDR2: MGHDK, SYGVNS. CDR3 length: 12 residues. The CDR3 here is CASRKINTEAFF. CDR3 nucleotide sequence: TGTGCCAGCAGAAAAATAAACACTGAAGCTTTCTTT.

The chain is built from TRBV9 and TRBJ2-5; TRBD2 matches at 7 bases. The J segment lost 0 bases and the V segment lost 0 bases, leaving 5 bases of the junction unmatched. This CDR3 spans 16 amino acids. CDR1 is SGDLS and CDR2 is YYNGEE in the germline V gene. CDR3: CASSVGGGTYQETQYF. The CDR3 DNA is TGTGCCAGCAGCGTAGGGGGAGGGACGTACCAAGAGACCCAGTACTTC.

The gene calls are TRBV27 and TRBJ2-3; D is undetermined. The CDR3 runs to 11 residues. Between the trimmed V and J ends, which lost 3 bases and 6 bases, there was a span of 4 bases. CDR1 and CDR2 from the germline V gene are MNHEY and SMNVEV (reference sequence). In DNA, the CDR3 is TGTGCCAGCAGTTTTATGGATACGCAGTATTTT. Its protein is CASSFMDTQYF.

The chain links TRBV5-5 to TRBJ1-5, with D perhaps TRBD1 (5 bases). The V end was cut by 0 bases, the J end by 0 bases, with 19 bases between. The CDR3 has 19 amino acids. Germline V gives CDR1 SGHKS, CDR2 YYEKEE (reference sequence). Written as DNA, the CDR3 is TGTGCCAGCAGCTTGGACGGGTTAAGGGGAATCTATAGCAATCAGCCCCAGCATTTT. Its translation: CASSLDGLRGIYSNQPQHF.

The chain recombines TRBV30 with TRBJ1-5; tentatively, D is TRBD1 (6 bases). This CDR3 has 15 residues. CDR1 is GTSNPN and CDR2 is SVGIG in the germline V gene (reference sequence). Between the trimmed V and J ends, which lost 1 base and 2 bases, there was a span of 12 bases. The CDR3 reads CAWSAQQGGNQPQHF. CDR3 sequence (DNA): TGTGCCTGGAGTGCCCAACAGGGCGGCAATCAGCCCCAGCATTTT.

This clone was observed a few times. The chain joins TRBV9 to TRBJ2-7; maybe TRBD1 (6 bases). This CDR3 is built from 15 residues. The germline CDR1 and CDR2 sequences are SGDLS and YYNGEE. Trimming cost V 4 bases and J 5 bases, with 19 bases left between them. The CDR3, as DNA: TGTGCCAGCAGCCCGGGGCAGGGGTTCGTCGACGAGCAGTACTTC. Translation: CASSPGQGFVDEQYF.

The genes are TRBV20-1 and TRBJ1-1; D remains ambiguous. The CDR3 extends over 12 amino acids. Germline loops: CDR1 DFQATT, CDR2 SNEGSKA (reference sequence). Between the trimmed V and J ends, which lost 3 bases and 4 bases, there was a span of 9 bases. Written as DNA, the CDR3 is TGCAGTGCTAGTGCCGGGTCCACTGAAGCTTTCTTT. It specifies CSASAGSTEAFF.

This clone has a single count. At one end, the junction sequence differs from germline, possibly due to a read error. The V call is TRBV10-3, the J call TRBJ2-1, with TRBD1 matching 8 bases. The length of the CDR3 is 14 residues. The germline V gene encodes CDR1 ENHRY and CDR2 SYGVKD. The CDR3 reads CAIREGQENNEQFF. DNA of the CDR3: TGTGCCATCCGTGAGGGACAGGAGAACAATGAGCAGTTCTTC.

This clone was counted between two and nine times. V usage is TRBV19 and J usage is TRBJ1-2; maybe TRBD1 (5 bases). Germline loops: CDR1 LNHDA, CDR2 SQIVND (reference sequence). V gave up 3 bases and J gave up 2 bases, with 7 bases separating them. This CDR3 comprises 13 residues. The CDR3 bases are TGTGCCAGTAGTATCCGACAGAACTATGGCTACACCTTC. It is translated as CASSIRQNYGYTF.

The chain is built from TRBV5-6 and TRBJ2-1; TRBD1 might be the D (6 bases). Germline V gene lookup returns CDR1 SGHDT and CDR2 YYEEEE. The CDR3 extends over 15 amino acids. V lost 3 bases, J lost 0 bases, and 10 bases lay in between. The CDR3, as DNA: TGTGCCAGCAGCTCGGACAGCGTCTCCTACAATGAGCAGTTCTTC. This sequence encodes CASSSDSVSYNEQFF.

The chain has TRBV27 and TRBJ2-3; TRBD2 matches at 10 bases. V trimming: 7 bases; J trimming: 4 bases; junction bases outside the gene matches: 17. Looked up from germline, CDR1 is MNHEY and CDR2 is SMNVEV (reference sequence). CDR3 length equals 18 residues. The CDR3 here is CASNPLAAGGMRPDTQYF. The CDR3 nucleotides read TGTGCCAGCAACCCTCTTGCAGCGGGGGGGATGAGGCCAGATACGCAGTATTTT.

This clone was seen a single time. The chain couples TRBV3-1 (or the pseudogene TRBV3-2) to TRBJ2-1; TRBD1 matches 9 bases. The length of the CDR3 is 18 residues. With V trimmed by 4 bases and J by 5 bases, 15 bases remained unmatched. CDR1 is LGHDT, CDR2 YNNKEL, per germline (reference sequence). The CDR3 reads CASSPSGQGWVTDNEQFF. CDR3 coding DNA: TGTGCCAGCAGCCCGTCCGGACAGGGGTGGGTAACGGACAATGAGCAGTTCTTC.

This sequence joins TRBV19 and TRBJ1-5; TRBD1 matches at 9 bases. Trimming took 10 bases from V and 11 from J; bases not matched to a gene: 21. The length of the CDR3 is 16 residues. Germline V gives CDR1 LNHDA, CDR2 SQIVND (reference sequence). CDR3 DNA sequence: TGTGCCACCAAGAATGGACGGACAGGGGCTCCCTTGGCCCAGCATTTT. Its protein product is CATKNGRTGAPLAQHF.

The chain links TRBV5-1 to TRBJ1-2; the D gene is possibly TRBD1 (5 bases). In germline, CDR1 is SGHRS, CDR2 YFSETQ. The CDR3 contains 14 residues. Trimming removed 4 bases at V and 5 bases at J, with 15 bases between. Here the CDR3 reads CASSKDQGNYGYTF. The DNA for the CDR3 is TGCGCCAGCAGCAAGGATCAGGGTAATTATGGCTACACCTTC.

The chain carries TRBV6-2 or TRBV6-3 and TRBJ2-1; TRBD2 agrees at 11 bases. Germline CDR1 reads MNHEY; CDR2 reads SVGEGT. The CDR3 contains 15 residues. J was trimmed by 8 bases and V by 5 bases; bases with no gene match: 8. The CDR3 DNA follows: TGTGCCAGCAGTGCGACTAGCGGGACGGCCCATGAGCAGTTCTTC. It specifies CASSATSGTAHEQFF.

The chain joins TRBV27 to TRBJ1-5, with TRBD1 matching 10 bases. The V gene's germline CDR1 is MNHEY and CDR2 SMNVEV (reference sequence). The CDR3 is 16 amino acids. Germline trimming cut 8 bases from V and 1 base from J; bases unmatched to any gene: 8. CDR3 DNA sequence: TGTGCCAGCCAGCGACAGGGGGCCTCCAGCAATCAGCCCCAGCATTTT. Its translation: CASQRQGASSNQPQHF.

This rearrangement joins TRBV9 to TRBJ2-3; D possibly corresponds to TRBD2 (6 bases). CDR3 length equals 15 residues. Trimming shortened V by 0 bases and J by 5 bases, and 13 bases separated the two germline ends. Per germline, CDR1 SGDLS and CDR2 YYNGEE. The CDR3 reads CASSVVSSAIDTQYF. In nucleotides, the CDR3 is TGTGCCAGCAGCGTAGTGTCTAGCGCGATAGATACGCAGTATTTT.